This TCR beta chain stems from a study of vaccination effects on CD4 cells after COVID-19 (dated by TCRdb to 2022 to 2024). For context, the study as a whole: The ViraFEST assay stimulated PBMC with viral peptide pools and then used TCR sequencing to identify antigen-specific CD4+ T cell clonotypes by expansion. Each well held 1.5 million to 2.5 million PBMC cultured in IMDM containing about 5.5% human AB serum, 8.5 to 10 IU/ml IL-2 and gentamicin, along with approximately 10 ug/ml peptides. In both COVID-19 convalescent patients and infection-naive vaccine recipients, the study compared SARS-CoV-2 spike-specific CD4+ TCR repertoires from before mRNA vaccination with those from after it. Each participant received two doses of an mRNA SARS-CoV-2 vaccine, either BNT162b2 or mRNA-1273. The Oncomine TCR Beta short-read assay on an Illumina iSeq 100 was used to sequence cultures from other donors in the study. Altogether, some ten COVID-19 convalescent patients and several SARS-CoV-2-naive healthy vaccine recipients made up the full study. Paper-wide results and their limitations: Clones induced by infection and clones induced by vaccination both contracted markedly at late timepoints after vaccination, which fits with T cell responses waning over time. In healthy vaccine recipients, vaccine-induced clones were almost all SARS-CoV-2 mono-reactive, with only 1 of 255 being cross-reactive with common cold coronaviruses. Limitations of the study were the small number of convalescent patients and the absence of early post-infection timepoints.

After approximately 11 days of culture, CD4+ T cells were isolated with the EasySep CD4+ T cell isolation kit. The absence of prior SARS-CoV-2 infection in healthy vaccine recipients was confirmed by negative nucleocapsid antibodies before and after vaccination. On days 3 and 7, half of the culture medium was replaced with fresh IL-2-containing medium. Each peptide stimulation condition was cultured in triplicate wells unless otherwise noted. PBMC were separated from whole blood using Ficoll-Paque Plus gradient centrifugation and were then either cryopreserved at -140C or used fresh. The QIAamp micro DNA kit was used to extract genomic DNA from the cultured CD4+ T cells. The CDR3 runs 14 residues from the cysteine to the valine. The CDR3 DNA has 42 bases and is translated from base 1. The trim is 3 bases for V and 7 bases for J, with a gap of 16 bases between the germline ends. Taken from the germline V gene, the CDR1 and CDR2 loops are KGHSH and LQKENI.

As to this clone: Its antigen is still unknown. No per-base quality is available; no much larger clone lies one base away.

Library preparation used the immunoSEQ multiplex PCR assay. DNA from the cultured and isolated CD4+ T cells underwent TCR beta CDR3 sequencing. The paper's processing steps were these. Non-productive TCR sequences were discarded, and reads were trimmed to the CDR3 region, with only CDR3s of 7 or more amino acids retained. The MANAFEST web app was used to identify antigen-specific clonotypes by comparing expansion in peptide wells with expansion in reference cultures. To count as positive, a clone had to show expansion at FDR<0.05 compared with the reference and with all other wells, an odds ratio above 5, and a frequency above 0.1% in two replicate wells. Clonotypes significantly expanded in SARS-CoV-2 spike wells and in at least one common cold coronavirus spike condition were defined as cross-reactive. Levenshtein distance calculated with the stringdist R package was used to assess CDR3 similarity, and unrooted trees were constructed with ape in R 3.6.1. The clones in this table, taken by TCRdb from immuneACCESS, are in-frame only. Not every clone is retained; where verified, under half of the shortfall comes from an unresolved V gene, and the cause of the rest is unknown. V and J calls and clone size come straight from that table; D and trimming were deduced from the DNA. A total of fewer than 75,000 clones appear in this sample, 60% to 80% of them only once. Roughly 2% of the sample comes from the top ten.

This specimen consisted of CD4+ T cells from PBMCs cultured without peptide, obtained before COVID-19 vaccination. This clonotype originated in a human donor who received a COVID-19 vaccine. Recombination connected TRBV18 to TRBJ2-7; the D gene cannot be resolved reliably. The DNA reads TGTGCCAGCTCACCTCGACACCTTGTAGGGGAGCAGTACGTC. Its translation is CASSPRHLVGEQYV.